Below, 23 T cell receptor beta chains from the same sample are listed, as sequenced in a study of OX40 agonist ivuxolimab in advanced cancers. Assay: immunoSEQ multiplex PCR; the TCRdb copy retains only in-frame clones and omits some. The sample consists of tens of thousands of clones, 85% of them appearing once. The sequenced sample was CD4+ or CD8+ T cells sorted from blood, obtained in a trial of the OX40 agonist ivuxolimab. The receptors derive from an adult with an advanced solid tumor such as melanoma, head and neck, liver or kidney cancer.

The rearrangement links TRBV28 to TRBJ2-1, with 7 bases matching TRBD1. Trimming at V came to 4 bases and at J to 0 bases, leaving 9 bases not matched to a gene. CDR1 MDHEN and CDR2 SYDVKM come from the germline V gene. CDR3 length: 17 amino acids. The CDR3 nucleotides are TGTGCCAGCAGTTCGTCTAGACAGGGAAGCTCCTACAATGAGCAGTTCTTC. Protein sequence: CASSSSRQGSSYNEQFF.

The genes are TRBV19 and TRBJ2-3; 12 bases agree with TRBD2. CDR1 and CDR2 from the germline V gene are LNHDA and SQIVND (reference sequence). V was clipped by 4 bases and J by 2 bases; unmatched bases: 4. This CDR3 is built from 16 residues. In DNA, the CDR3 is TGTGCCAGTAGTAACCCTAGCGGGGGGGACACAGATACGCAGTATTTT. It is translated as CASSNPSGGDTDTQYF.

This rearrangement joins TRBV5-6 to TRBJ2-5, with D tentatively TRBD2 (6 bases). V was clipped by 1 base and J by 5 bases, with 12 bases between them. Germline V lookup: CDR1 SGHDT, CDR2 YYEEEE. CDR3 length: 14 amino acids. The CDR3 sequence: CASSLMGAGETQYF. As DNA, the CDR3 is TGTGCCAGCAGCTTGATGGGCGCGGGGGAGACCCAGTACTTC.

The J gene is TRBJ1-5, the V gene TRBV19, with a possible D match to TRBD1 (6 bases). This CDR3 is 14 amino acids long. V gave up 4 bases and J gave up 7 bases, with 14 bases separating them. Germline-derived CDR1 and CDR2 are LNHDA and SQIVND (reference sequence). The CDR3 region has the DNA TGTGCCAGTAGTAGTACAGGGCCAGGACAGCCCCAGCATTTT. Translated, it gives CASSSTGPGQPQHF.

The genes are TRBV19 and TRBJ1-5; D is uncertain. This CDR3 is built from 13 residues. V gave up 6 bases and J gave up 6 bases, with 12 bases separating them. Germline V gives CDR1 LNHDA, CDR2 SQIVND (reference sequence). The CDR3 coding sequence is TGTGCCAGTAGCCTACCGGGAATTCAGCCCCAGCATTTT. It translates to CASSLPGIQPQHF.

This sequence joins TRBV6-1 and TRBJ2-7; possible D gene TRBD1, 5 bases. Germline-derived CDR1 and CDR2 are MNHNS and SASEGT. Trimming removed 0 bases from V and 0 bases from J, with 6 bases in between. The CDR3 spans 14 residues. DNA of the CDR3: TGTGCCAGCAGTGAAGCACAGGCCTCCTACGAGCAGTACTTC. This codes for CASSEAQASYEQYF.

The chain links TRBV5-1 to TRBJ1-3; 8 nucleotides line up with TRBD1. Germline V lookup: CDR1 SGHRS, CDR2 YFSETQ. V lost 4 bases, J lost 2 bases, and 8 bases stayed unmatched. The CDR3 length is 16 residues. As DNA, the CDR3 is TGCGCCAGCAGCCCCCCGACAGGGGAGGCTGGAAACACCATATATTTT. It translates to CASSPPTGEAGNTIYF.

The V call is TRBV7-2, the J call TRBJ2-1, with 13 bases identical to TRBD2. The CDR3 is made up of 16 amino acids. The germline gives CDR1 SGHTA, CDR2 FQGNSA. V shed 5 bases, J shed 4 bases, and the junction held 5 bases outside the gene matches. This chain's CDR3 is CASSKTSGGPYNEQFF. CDR3 coding DNA: TGTGCCAGCAGCAAGACTAGCGGGGGGCCATACAATGAGCAGTTCTTC. Supplemented by reference TRBV7-2 and TRBJ2-1, the full variable domain reads GAGVSQSPSNKVTEKGKDVELRCDPISGHTALYWYRQSLGQGLEFLIYFQGNSAPDKSGLPSDRFSAERTGGSVSTLTIQRTQQEDSAVYLCASSKTSGGPYNEQFFGPGTRLTVL.

V is TRBV4-1 and J is TRBJ1-1; no firm D call. CDR3 length: 15 residues. Trimming left V 1 base short and J 1 base short, with 10 bases between. Germline loops: CDR1 MGHRA, CDR2 YSYEKL. This chain's CDR3 is CASSQVYRGNTEAFF. In DNA form, the CDR3 reads TGCGCCAGCAGCCAAGTTTACCGAGGGAACACTGAAGCTTTCTTT.

The chain links TRBV10-3 to TRBJ2-7; the D is unclear. Trimming removed 7 bases from V and 6 bases from J, with 16 bases in between. Germline V gene lookup returns CDR1 ENHRY and CDR2 SYGVKD. This CDR3 is built from 13 residues. The DNA of the CDR3 is TGTGCCATCAACGGCCTATTAGGCTCCGAGCAGTACTTC. It yields the protein CAINGLLGSEQYF.

The chain uses TRBV7-3 and TRBJ2-3, with D possibly matching TRBD2 (6 bases). Germline-derived CDR1 and CDR2 are SGHTA and FQGTGA. V dropped 4 bases and J dropped 2 bases, with 19 bases sitting between them. The CDR3 covers 17 residues. CDR3 nucleotide sequence: TGTGCCAGCAGCTCCCGTGGGGACGGGGGAGTCACAGATACGCAGTATTTT. It specifies CASSSRGDGGVTDTQYF.

The J gene is TRBJ2-1, the V gene TRBV10-1, with 9 nucleotides matching TRBD2. CDR1 is WNHNN and CDR2 is SYGVQD in the germline V gene (reference sequence). The CDR3 spans 14 residues. V was pared by 5 bases and J by 4 bases, with 3 bases of the junction left unmatched. The CDR3 protein is CASSSSGAYNEQFF. CDR3 nucleotides: TGCGCCAGCAGTTCTAGCGGGGCATACAATGAGCAGTTCTTC.

The table lists this clone with a count of one. The rearrangement joins TRBV30 to TRBJ2-3; TRBD2 aligns across 12 bases. The length of the CDR3 is 16 residues. V gave up 0 bases and J gave up 2 bases; unmatched junction bases: 3. Germline V CDR1 and CDR2: GTSNPN, SVGIG (reference sequence). As DNA, the CDR3 is TGTGCCTGGAGTGTGGCTAGCGGGAGGGTCACAGATACGCAGTATTTT. The encoded protein is CAWSVASGRVTDTQYF.

V is TRBV11-3 and J is TRBJ2-2, with D uncertain. The V end lost 0 bases, the J end lost 0 bases, and 2 bases lay between the germline ends. The CDR3 loop spans 14 amino acids. Germline V gives CDR1 SGHNT, CDR2 YENEEA. DNA of the CDR3: TGTGCCAGCAGCTTAGATCCGAACACCGGGGAGCTGTTTTTT. This encodes CASSLDPNTGELFF.

The V gene is TRBV6-1, the J gene TRBJ2-7; D is possibly TRBD1 (5 bases). Trimming stripped 1 base from V and 2 bases from J, with 12 bases between. The CDR3 extends over 15 amino acids. Germline V gene lookup returns CDR1 MNHNS and CDR2 SASEGT. The CDR3 sequence is CASSEVDGHAYEQYF. For the CDR3, the DNA is TGTGCCAGCAGTGAAGTTGACGGACACGCCTACGAGCAGTACTTC.

V and J are TRBV11-2 and TRBJ2-7; 9 nucleotides line up with TRBD1. The junction had 6 bases not matched to a gene; V was cut back by 5 bases and J by 4 bases. The germline V gene has CDR1 SGHAT and CDR2 FQNNGV. This CDR3 spans 14 amino acids. CDR3 loop: CASSPGTGRYEQYF. In DNA form, the CDR3 reads TGTGCCAGCAGCCCTGGGACAGGGAGGTACGAGCAGTACTTC.

The V call is TRBV7-3, the J call TRBJ1-1; D perhaps matches TRBD1 (5 bases). Deletions cut 0 bases from V and 3 bases from J, with 11 bases between. CDR3 length: 15 amino acids. CDR1 is SGHTA and CDR2 is FQGTGA in the germline V gene. The CDR3 nucleotides are TGTGCCAGCAGCTTAACGGCTCTGGGGGACACTGAAGCTTTCTTT. Its protein is CASSLTALGDTEAFF. Together with reference TRBV7-3 and TRBJ1-1, the CDR3 gives the full variable domain: GAGVSQTPSNKVTEKGKYVELRCDPISGHTALYWYRQSLGQGPEFLIYFQGTGAADDSGLPNDRFFAVRPEGSVSTLKIQRTERGDSAVYLCASSLTALGDTEAFFGQGTRLTVV.

This chain joins TRBV10-1 and TRBJ2-2; possible D gene TRBD1, 5 bases. This CDR3 spans 13 amino acids. Germline-derived CDR1 and CDR2 are WNHNN and SYGVQD (reference sequence). The V gene lost 3 bases and the J gene lost 6 bases, with 8 bases spanning the gap. CDR3 region: CASSERGSGELFF. CDR3 DNA sequence: TGCGCCAGCAGTGAAAGGGGTTCCGGGGAGCTGTTTTTT.

The rearrangement joins TRBV7-6 to TRBJ2-3; a weak D match, TRBD2 (6 bases). Per the germline V gene, CDR1 is SGHVS and CDR2 is FNYEAQ. Deletions cut 5 bases from V and 8 bases from J, with 14 bases between. This CDR3 region has 13 residues. For the CDR3, the DNA is TGTGCCAGCAGCACGTCCCTGGGGGGTACGCAGTATTTT. Translation: CASSTSLGGTQYF.

The rearrangement uses TRBV28 and TRBJ1-6; maybe TRBD1 (5 bases). Germline-derived CDR1 and CDR2 are MDHEN and SYDVKM. The CDR3 is 14 residues long. Trimming cost V 8 bases and J 7 bases, with 15 bases left between them. CDR3 loop: CASGRGRGNSPLHF. The CDR3 DNA reads TGTGCCAGCGGTAGAGGACGGGGGAATTCACCCCTCCACTTT.

V usage is TRBV4-1 and J usage is TRBJ1-6, with D possibly matching TRBD1 (6 bases). Per the germline V gene, CDR1 is MGHRA and CDR2 is YSYEKL. V gave up 1 base and J gave up 5 bases, with 6 bases separating them. The CDR3 is 14 amino acids. DNA of the CDR3: TGCGCCAGCAGCCAAGGACAGGATAATTCACCCCTCCACTTT. This translates into CASSQGQDNSPLHF.

This chain links TRBV28 with TRBJ2-5, with TRBD1 matching 12 bases. J was trimmed by 5 bases and V by 1 base; bases with no gene match: 11. The CDR3 is 18 amino acids. Germline V lookup: CDR1 MDHEN, CDR2 SYDVKM. In nucleotides, the CDR3 is TGTGCCAGCAGTTTATCAGTGTGGGACAGGGGGCGCGGGGAGACCCAGTACTTC. This encodes CASSLSVWDRGRGETQYF.

The chain recombines TRBV30 with TRBJ2-1; 9 nucleotides align to TRBD1. The CDR3 is 14 amino acids. Germline V gene sequence: CDR1 GTSNPN, CDR2 SVGIG (reference sequence). Trimming took 2 bases from V and 5 from J; bases not matched to a gene: 4. The CDR3 reads CAWSPWTGDNEQFF. CDR3 coding DNA: TGTGCCTGGAGTCCGTGGACAGGGGACAATGAGCAGTTCTTC.